Below are 10 T cell receptor beta chains sequenced from a single sample in a study of cytomegalovirus exposure and HLA in healthy donors. Assay: immunoSEQ multiplex PCR; the TCRdb copy retains only in-frame clones and omits some. This sample has some 150,000 clones, with approximately 91% found just once. The sequenced sample consisted of PBMCs. Receptors originate from a woman in her late teens or twenties in good health and CMV-seropositive.

This chain connects TRBV6-5 to TRBJ1-4; 8 bases map to TRBD1. Germline V gene lookup returns CDR1 MNHEY and CDR2 SVGAGI. Trimming took 0 bases from V and 2 from J; bases not matched to a gene: 2. The CDR3 runs 16 residues. CDR3 in amino acids: CASSYSGQGTNEKLFF. In nucleotides, the CDR3 is TGTGCCAGCAGTTACTCCGGACAGGGCACTAATGAAAAACTGTTTTTT.

V usage is TRBV5-4 and J usage is TRBJ2-2; D gene unclear. Germline values: CDR1 SGHNT, CDR2 YYREEE (reference sequence). The V gene lost 4 bases and the J gene lost 5 bases, with 12 bases spanning the gap. This CDR3 is built from 14 residues. CDR3 coding DNA: TGTGCCAGCAGCCACCATTTAGTAACCGGGGAGCTGTTTTTT. Translation: CASSHHLVTGELFF.

This clone appeared a single time. This rearrangement joins TRBV18 to TRBJ2-7, with 9 bases that match TRBD2. CDR3 length: 16 amino acids. V trimming: 3 bases; J trimming: 4 bases; junction bases outside the gene matches: 10. Germline V CDR1 and CDR2: KGHSH, LQKENI. The CDR3 region is CASSPGHLAGKYEQYF. The CDR3, as DNA: TGTGCCAGCTCACCGGGGCACCTAGCGGGAAAGTACGAGCAGTACTTC.

This CDR3 reads CATSRGPSDKYEQYF. Here the CDR3 DNA reads TGTGCCACCAGCAGAGGCCCTTCCGACAAGTACGAGCAGTACTTC. The chain links TRBV15 to TRBJ2-7; no clear D gene. Trimming stripped 1 base from V and 4 bases from J, with 14 bases between. Germline V CDR1 and CDR2: LNHNV, YYDKDF (reference sequence). This CDR3 spans 15 amino acids.

The genes are TRBV7-9 and TRBJ2-7; 9 nucleotides line up with TRBD2. V shed 2 bases and J 5 bases; nucleotides not matched to a gene: 7. The CDR3 is 15 residues long. CDR1 and CDR2 from the germline V gene are SEHNR and FQNEAQ (reference sequence). The CDR3 DNA reads TGTGCCAGCAGCTTATTATTAGCGGGAGAAAACGAGCAGTACTTC. This encodes CASSLLLAGENEQYF.

This chain's CDR3 is CASSLGWDGGYNEQFF. In DNA form, the CDR3 reads TGCGCCAGCAGCTTGGGATGGGACGGGGGATACAATGAGCAGTTCTTC. The chain couples TRBV5-1 to TRBJ2-1; D may be TRBD2 (6 bases). Germline CDR1 is SGHRS and CDR2 is YFSETQ. The CDR3 has 16 amino acids. Trimming removed 0 bases from V and 4 bases from J, with 14 bases in between.

This clone occurred once. The V and J genes are TRBV9 and TRBJ2-7; tentatively, D is TRBD2 (5 bases). The germline V gene has CDR1 SGDLS and CDR2 YYNGEE. The CDR3 length is 14 residues. V was trimmed by 5 bases and J by 2 bases, leaving 14 bases between them. The CDR3 sequence is CASSYRGYTYEQYF. CDR3 bases: TGTGCCAGCAGTTACAGAGGGTATACCTACGAGCAGTACTTC.

The rearrangement uses TRBV7-3 and TRBJ2-7, with TRBD1 matching 7 bases. The germline V gene has CDR1 SGHTA and CDR2 FQGTGA. Trimming took 5 bases from V and 0 from J; bases not matched to a gene: 10. The CDR3 totals 16 residues. The chain's CDR3 is CASSPSGGQSSYEQYF. The CDR3 DNA sequence: TGTGCCAGCAGCCCCTCAGGGGGTCAGAGCTCCTACGAGCAGTACTTC. Variable domain in full (rest from reference TRBV7-3 and TRBJ2-7): GAGVSQTPSNKVTEKGKYVELRCDPISGHTALYWYRQSLGQGPEFLIYFQGTGAADDSGLPNDRFFAVRPEGSVSTLKIQRTERGDSAVYLCASSPSGGQSSYEQYFGPGTRLTVT.

This sequence joins TRBV28 and TRBJ1-2; 10 bases match TRBD1. The CDR3 runs 16 residues. Germline CDR1 is MDHEN and CDR2 is SYDVKM. V dropped 7 bases and J dropped 4; count of bases not matched to a gene: 12. CDR3 loop: CASTLGGQGRFYGYTF. The CDR3, as DNA: TGTGCCAGCACCCTAGGGGGACAGGGGAGATTCTATGGCTACACCTTC.

The chain employs TRBV5-1 and TRBJ2-3, with D possibly matching TRBD1 (5 bases). The CDR3 consists of 14 residues. Trimming took off 3 bases at V and 1 base at J, with 9 bases between the two ends. Germline V gene data show CDR1 as SGHRS and CDR2 as YFSETQ. The CDR3 nucleotides are TGCGCCAGCAGCTGGGGCGGAGGCACAGATACGCAGTATTTT. As protein: CASSWGGGTDTQYF.